This TCR beta chain was profiled in a study of T cell repertoires in cytomegalovirus infection. Study-level information: It was recently identified HLA-C-restricted and well-studied HLA-B-restricted CMV epitopes that the study used.

Regarding this clonotype: What it recognizes is unknown.

Germline trimming cut 1 base from V and 3 bases from J; bases unmatched to any gene: 5. CDR1 and CDR2 (germline): LGHNA, YNFKEQ. The CDR3 is 16 residues long. TCRdb re-called the reads through MiXCR, storing one row per CDR3 protein. The data contain roughly 350,000 distinct CDR3 sequences, around a third of them singletons. Sequenced here: cultured PBMCs, sampled from culture after CMV antigen stimulation. V and J are TRBV4-2 and TRBJ2-3; 9 nucleotides align to TRBD2. The origin of this receptor is a human donor in good health (CMV status not recorded). Some clones in this sample may be carry-over from other donors' samples. The CDR3, as DNA: TGTGCCAGCAGCCAAGTTAGCGGGAGTGCAACAGATACGCAGTATTTT. Translating it yields CASSQVSGSATDTQYF.